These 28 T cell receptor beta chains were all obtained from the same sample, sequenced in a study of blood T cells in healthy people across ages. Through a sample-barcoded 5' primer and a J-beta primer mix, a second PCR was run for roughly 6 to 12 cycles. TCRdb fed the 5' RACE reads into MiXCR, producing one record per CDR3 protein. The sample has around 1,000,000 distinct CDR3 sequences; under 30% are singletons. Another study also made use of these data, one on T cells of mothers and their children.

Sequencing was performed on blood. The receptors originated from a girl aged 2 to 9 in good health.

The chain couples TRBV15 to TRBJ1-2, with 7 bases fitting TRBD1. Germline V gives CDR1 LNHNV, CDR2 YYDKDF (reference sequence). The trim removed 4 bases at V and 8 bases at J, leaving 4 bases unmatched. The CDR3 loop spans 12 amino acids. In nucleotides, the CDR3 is TGTGCCACCAGCATGACAGGGTACGGCTACACCTTC. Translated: CATSMTGYGYTF.

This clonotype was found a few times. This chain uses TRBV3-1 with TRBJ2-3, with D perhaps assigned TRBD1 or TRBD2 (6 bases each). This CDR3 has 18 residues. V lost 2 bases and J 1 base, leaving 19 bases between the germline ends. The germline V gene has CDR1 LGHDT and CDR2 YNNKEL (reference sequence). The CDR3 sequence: CASSQTPTQGGGTDTQYF. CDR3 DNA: TGTGCCAGCAGCCAAACCCCGACACAGGGAGGTGGCACAGATACGCAGTATTTT.

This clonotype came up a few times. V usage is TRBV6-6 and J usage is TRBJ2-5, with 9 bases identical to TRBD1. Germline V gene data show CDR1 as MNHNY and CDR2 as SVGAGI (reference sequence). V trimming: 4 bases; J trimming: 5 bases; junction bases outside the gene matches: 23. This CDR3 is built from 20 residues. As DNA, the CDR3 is TGTGCCAGCAGTTCCACCCGTATCTCATCACAGGGGGCTCTGGGGGAGACCCAGTACTTC. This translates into CASSSTRISSQGALGETQYF.

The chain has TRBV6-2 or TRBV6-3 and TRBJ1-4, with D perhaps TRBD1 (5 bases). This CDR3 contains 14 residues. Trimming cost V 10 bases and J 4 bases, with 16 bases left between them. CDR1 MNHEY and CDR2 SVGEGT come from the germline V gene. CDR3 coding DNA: TGTGCCATCAAAGCAGGGCTCCATAATGAAAAACTGTTTTTT. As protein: CAIKAGLHNEKLFF.

The CDR3 coding sequence is TGTGCCAGCGGGAGCAGGACCGGATATAATTCACCCCTCCACTTT. This gives the protein CASGSRTGYNSPLHF. The chain joins TRBV12-3 or TRBV12-4 to TRBJ1-6; D not certain. This CDR3 region has 15 residues. V lost 8 bases to trimming and J lost 4 bases, with 15 bases between them.

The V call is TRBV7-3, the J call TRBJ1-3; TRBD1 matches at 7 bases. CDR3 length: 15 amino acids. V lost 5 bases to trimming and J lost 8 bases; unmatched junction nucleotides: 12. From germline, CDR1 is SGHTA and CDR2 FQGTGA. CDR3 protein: CASSPRWRTGDTIYF. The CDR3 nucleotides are TGTGCCAGCAGCCCCCGGTGGAGGACAGGAGACACCATATATTTT.

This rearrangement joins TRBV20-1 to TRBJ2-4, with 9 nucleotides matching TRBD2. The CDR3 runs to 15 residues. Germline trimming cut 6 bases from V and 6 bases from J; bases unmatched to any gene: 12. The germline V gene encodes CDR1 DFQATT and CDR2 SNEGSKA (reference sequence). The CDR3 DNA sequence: TGCAGTGCAAAATCACGGACTAGCGTTTTAAACATTCAGTACTTC. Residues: CSAKSRTSVLNIQYF.

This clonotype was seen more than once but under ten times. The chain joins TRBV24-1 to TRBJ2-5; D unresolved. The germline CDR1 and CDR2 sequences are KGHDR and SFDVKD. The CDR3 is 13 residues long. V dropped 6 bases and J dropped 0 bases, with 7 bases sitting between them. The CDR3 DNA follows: TGTGCCACCAGTACAAGGAACCAAGAGACCCAGTACTTC. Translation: CATSTRNQETQYF.

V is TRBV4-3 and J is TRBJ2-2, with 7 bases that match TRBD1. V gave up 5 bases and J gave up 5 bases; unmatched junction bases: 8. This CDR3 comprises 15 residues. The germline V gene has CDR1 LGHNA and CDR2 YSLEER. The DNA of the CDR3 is TGCGCCAGCAGCATTGAGGGGGCGTATACCGGGGAGCTGTTTTTT. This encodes CASSIEGAYTGELFF.

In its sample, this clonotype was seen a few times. The CDR3 here is CASNSGGSQGNEQFF. The CDR3 nucleotides are TGTGCCAGCAATAGCGGGGGGAGTCAGGGGAATGAGCAGTTCTTC. The rearrangement links TRBV4-2 to TRBJ2-5, with 10 positions matching TRBD2. The J call may not be correct, given that the DNA end is closer to TRBJ2-1. Germline V CDR1 and CDR2: LGHNA, YNFKEQ. The CDR3 totals 15 residues.

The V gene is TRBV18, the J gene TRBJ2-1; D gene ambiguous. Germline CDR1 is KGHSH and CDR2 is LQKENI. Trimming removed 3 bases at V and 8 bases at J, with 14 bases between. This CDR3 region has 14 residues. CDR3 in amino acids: CASSPAAGQDEQFF. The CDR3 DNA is TGTGCCAGCTCACCCGCAGCAGGCCAGGATGAGCAGTTCTTC.

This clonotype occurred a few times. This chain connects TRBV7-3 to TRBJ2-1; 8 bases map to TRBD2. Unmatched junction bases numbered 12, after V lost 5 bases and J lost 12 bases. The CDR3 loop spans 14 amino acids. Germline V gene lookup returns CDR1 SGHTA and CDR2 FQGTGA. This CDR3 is CASSPEAGAVVQFF. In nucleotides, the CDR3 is TGTGCCAGCAGCCCCGAAGCGGGGGCGGTTGTGCAGTTCTTC.

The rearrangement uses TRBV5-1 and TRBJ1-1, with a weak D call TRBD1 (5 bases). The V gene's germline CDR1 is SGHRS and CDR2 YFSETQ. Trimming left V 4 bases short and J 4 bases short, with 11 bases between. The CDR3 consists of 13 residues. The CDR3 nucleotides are TGCGCCAGCAGCAGGGACCTTACCACTGAAGCTTTCTTT. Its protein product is CASSRDLTTEAFF. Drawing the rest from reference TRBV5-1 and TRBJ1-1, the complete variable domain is KAGVTQTPRYLIKTRGQQVTLSCSPISGHRSVSWYQQTPGQGLQFLFEYFSETQRNKGNFPGRFSGRQFSNSRSEMNVSTLELGDSALYLCASSRDLTTEAFFGQGTRLTVV.

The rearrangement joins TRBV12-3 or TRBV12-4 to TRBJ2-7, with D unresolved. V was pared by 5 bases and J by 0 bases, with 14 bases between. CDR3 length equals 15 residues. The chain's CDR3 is CASSPGGRSSYEQYF. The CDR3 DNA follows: TGTGCCAGCAGTCCAGGTGGAAGAAGCTCCTACGAGCAGTACTTC.

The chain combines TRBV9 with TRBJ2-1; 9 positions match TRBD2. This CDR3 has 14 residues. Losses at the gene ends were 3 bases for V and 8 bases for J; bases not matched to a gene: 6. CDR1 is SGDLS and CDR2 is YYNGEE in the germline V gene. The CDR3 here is CASSGSGRGDEQFF. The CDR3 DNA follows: TGTGCCAGCAGCGGTAGCGGGAGAGGCGATGAGCAGTTCTTC.

The CDR3 loop is CASGGDSDYGYTF. The DNA for the CDR3 is TGTGCCAGCGGCGGGGACAGCGACTATGGCTACACCTTC. The J gene is TRBJ1-2, the V gene TRBV12-3 or TRBV12-4; TRBD1 matches 7 bases. The CDR3 spans 13 residues. V lost 8 bases and J lost 3; bases outside the gene matches: 6.

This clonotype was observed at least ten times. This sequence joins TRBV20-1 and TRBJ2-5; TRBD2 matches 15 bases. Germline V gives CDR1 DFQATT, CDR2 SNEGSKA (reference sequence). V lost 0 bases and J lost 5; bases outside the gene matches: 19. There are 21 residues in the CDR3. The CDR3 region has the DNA TGCAGTGCTAGAGACGTAGACCCGGGACTAGCGGGGGGCCAACTCCGGGAGACCCAGTACTTC. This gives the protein CSARDVDPGLAGGQLRETQYF.

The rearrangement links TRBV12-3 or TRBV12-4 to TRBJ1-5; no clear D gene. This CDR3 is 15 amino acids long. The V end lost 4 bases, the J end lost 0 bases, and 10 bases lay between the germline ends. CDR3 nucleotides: TGTGCCAGCAGTTCCCTAGGTGCTAGCAATCAGCCCCAGCATTTT. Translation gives CASSSLGASNQPQHF.

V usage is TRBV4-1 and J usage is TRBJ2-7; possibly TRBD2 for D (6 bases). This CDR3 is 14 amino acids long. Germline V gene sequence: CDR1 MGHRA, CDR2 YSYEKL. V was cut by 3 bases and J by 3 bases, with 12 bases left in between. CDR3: CASSQPGLHYEQYF. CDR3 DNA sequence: TGCGCCAGCAGCCAGCCGGGACTTCACTACGAGCAGTACTTC.

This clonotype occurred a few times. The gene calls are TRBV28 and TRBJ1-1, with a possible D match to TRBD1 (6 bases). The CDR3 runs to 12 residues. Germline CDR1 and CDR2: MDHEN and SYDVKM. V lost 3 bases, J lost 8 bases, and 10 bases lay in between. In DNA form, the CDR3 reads TGTGCCAGCAGTTTTCCGCAGGGGGAAGCTTTCTTT. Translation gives CASSFPQGEAFF.

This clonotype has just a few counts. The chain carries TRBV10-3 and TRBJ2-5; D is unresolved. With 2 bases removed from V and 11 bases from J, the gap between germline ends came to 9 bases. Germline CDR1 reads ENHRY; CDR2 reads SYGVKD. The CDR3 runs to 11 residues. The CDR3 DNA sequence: TGTGCCATCAGTGAGGGTGAGGTGCAGTACTTC. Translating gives CAISEGEVQYF.

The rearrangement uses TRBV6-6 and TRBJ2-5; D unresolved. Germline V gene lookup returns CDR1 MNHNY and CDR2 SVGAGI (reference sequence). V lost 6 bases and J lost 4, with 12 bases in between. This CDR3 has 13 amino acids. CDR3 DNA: TGTGCCAGCAGCCAGCGTGCCTCAGAGACCCAGTACTTC. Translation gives CASSQRASETQYF.

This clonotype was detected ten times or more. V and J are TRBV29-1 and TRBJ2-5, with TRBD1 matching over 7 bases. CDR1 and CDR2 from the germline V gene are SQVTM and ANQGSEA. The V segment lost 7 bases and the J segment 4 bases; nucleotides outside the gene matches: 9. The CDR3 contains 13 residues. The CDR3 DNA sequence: TGCAGCGCCGAGACAGGGCTCCTAGAGACCCAGTACTTC. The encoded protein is CSAETGLLETQYF.

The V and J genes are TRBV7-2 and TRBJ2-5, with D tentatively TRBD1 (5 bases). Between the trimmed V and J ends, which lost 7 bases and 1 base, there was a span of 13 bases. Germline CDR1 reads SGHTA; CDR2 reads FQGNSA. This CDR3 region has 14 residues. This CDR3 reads CASTVGRLQETQYF. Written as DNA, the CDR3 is TGTGCCAGCACCGTGGGGCGTCTCCAAGAGACCCAGTACTTC.

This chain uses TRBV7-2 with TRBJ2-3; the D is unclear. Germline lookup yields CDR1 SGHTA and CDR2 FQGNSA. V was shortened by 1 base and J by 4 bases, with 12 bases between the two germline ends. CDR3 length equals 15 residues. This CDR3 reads CASSLVGQRSDTQYF. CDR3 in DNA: TGTGCCAGCAGCTTAGTGGGTCAGAGGTCAGATACGCAGTATTTT.

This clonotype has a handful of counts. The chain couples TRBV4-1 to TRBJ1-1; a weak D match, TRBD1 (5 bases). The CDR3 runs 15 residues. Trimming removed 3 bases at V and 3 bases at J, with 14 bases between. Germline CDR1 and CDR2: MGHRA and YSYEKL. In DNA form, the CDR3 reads TGCGCCAGCAGCCACCCAGGACGGGGGGACACTGAAGCTTTCTTT. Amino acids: CASSHPGRGDTEAFF.

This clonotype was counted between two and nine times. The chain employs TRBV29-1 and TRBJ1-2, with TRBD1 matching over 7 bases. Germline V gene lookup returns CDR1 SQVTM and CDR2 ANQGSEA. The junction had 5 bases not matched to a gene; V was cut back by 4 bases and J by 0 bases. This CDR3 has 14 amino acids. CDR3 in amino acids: CSVVERGPNYGYTF. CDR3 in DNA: TGCAGCGTTGTAGAGAGGGGGCCTAACTATGGCTACACCTTC.

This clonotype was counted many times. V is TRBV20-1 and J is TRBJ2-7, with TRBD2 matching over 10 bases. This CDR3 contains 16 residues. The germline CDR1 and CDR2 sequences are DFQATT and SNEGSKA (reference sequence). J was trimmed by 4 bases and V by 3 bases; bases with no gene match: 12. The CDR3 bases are TGCAGTGCTAGTTCGTTGTTTTCTAGCGGGGGTTACGAGCAGTACTTC. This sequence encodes CSASSLFSSGGYEQYF.